Following are 23 T cell receptor beta chains from one sample sequenced in a study of T cells after yellow fever vaccination. TCRdb re-called the 5' RACE reads through MiXCR, storing one row per CDR3 protein. The data contain 230,000 or so distinct CDR3 sequences, 6% to 8% of them singletons. This material consisted of CD4+ T cells sorted from PBMCs, taken on the day of the yellow fever booster vaccination. The receptor source for this set is a man aged 25-45 years who received the YFV17D yellow fever vaccine.

This clonotype has a single count. A read error may be the cause here, since a much bigger clone is one base away. This chain links TRBV12-3 or TRBV12-4 with TRBJ2-5; no reliable D call. The CDR3 length is 12 residues. The CDR3 nucleotides are TGTGACAGCAGTCCTTCGGAGGAGACCCAGTACTTC. It codes for CDSSPSEETQYF.

This clonotype has a handful of counts. V is TRBV5-1 and J is TRBJ1-4; D not resolved. The CDR3 runs 17 residues. Germline V gene sequence: CDR1 SGHRS, CDR2 YFSETQ. Trimming left V 4 bases short and J 0 bases short, with 16 bases between. This CDR3 is CASSPRMSLATNEKLFF. The CDR3 DNA follows: TGCGCCAGCAGCCCCCGGATGTCCCTTGCAACTAATGAAAAACTGTTTTTT.

This clonotype was counted at least ten times. The J gene is TRBJ2-3, the V gene TRBV7-3; TRBD2 matches 10 bases. Trimming at V came to 5 bases and at J to 4 bases, leaving 9 bases not matched to a gene. This CDR3 is built from 16 residues. Germline CDR1 SGHTA, CDR2 FQGTGA. This chain's CDR3 is CASSSQAGGVADTQYF. As DNA, the CDR3 is TGTGCCAGCAGCAGCCAAGCGGGAGGGGTCGCAGATACGCAGTATTTT.

V and J are TRBV5-1 and TRBJ2-2; D call uncertain. The CDR3 runs 11 residues. The V gene lost 1 base and the J gene lost 7 bases, with 2 bases spanning the gap. Per germline, CDR1 SGHRS and CDR2 YFSETQ. CDR3 sequence (DNA): TGCGCCAGCAGCTTGATCGGGGAGCTGTTTTTT. Protein product: CASSLIGELFF.

This chain connects TRBV30 to TRBJ1-1; D remains ambiguous. Germline lookup yields CDR1 GTSNPN and CDR2 SVGIG (reference sequence). This CDR3 contains 12 residues. The V and J ends lost 2 bases and 1 base respectively, with 5 bases between them. DNA for the CDR3: TGTGCCTGGAGTTGGGCGAACACTGAAGCTTTCTTT. Encoded protein: CAWSWANTEAFF.

On this clonotype: The limits of the CDR3 on the DNA are not certain, so only TCRdb's listed CDR3 is given. This chain joins TRBV12-3 or TRBV12-4 and TRBJ2-5; the listed D gene, TRBD1, was not tested against the DNA. The CDR3 is 15 amino acids long, termini counted. The CDR3 protein is CASSSSDRDQETQYF.

The V gene is TRBV11-2, the J gene TRBJ2-1; 9 bases fit TRBD2. Germline V lookup: CDR1 SGHAT, CDR2 FQNNGV. This CDR3 comprises 20 residues. V lost 5 bases and J lost 0; bases outside the gene matches: 17. CDR3 amino acids: CASSGMSGRTPRRSYNEQFF. The DNA of the CDR3 is TGTGCCAGCAGCGGAATGAGCGGGAGGACTCCCCGACGCTCCTACAATGAGCAGTTCTTC.

This clonotype was seen repeatedly, ten times or more. The rearrangement joins TRBV12-3 or TRBV12-4 to TRBJ2-1; no reliable D call. This CDR3 contains 11 residues. Trimming took off 5 bases at V and 5 bases at J, with 4 bases between the two ends. The CDR3 sequence: CASSKNNEQFF. The CDR3, as DNA: TGTGCCAGCAGTAAAAACAATGAGCAGTTCTTC.

This rearrangement joins TRBV5-1 to TRBJ2-7; TRBD2 agrees at 11 bases. The CDR3 has 15 residues. V shed 4 bases and J 2 bases; nucleotides not matched to a gene: 5. The germline V gene has CDR1 SGHRS and CDR2 YFSETQ. The CDR3 coding sequence is TGCGCCAGCAGCCTACGACTAGCGGGACCCTACGAGCAGTACTTC. Its protein is CASSLRLAGPYEQYF. The full variable domain, its missing parts supplied by reference TRBV5-1 and TRBJ2-7, is KAGVTQTPRYLIKTRGQQVTLSCSPISGHRSVSWYQQTPGQGLQFLFEYFSETQRNKGNFPGRFSGRQFSNSRSEMNVSTLELGDSALYLCASSLRLAGPYEQYFGPGTRLTVT.

This clonotype was recorded a few times. This rearrangement joins TRBV7-6 to TRBJ2-2, with a tentative D call TRBD2 (6 bases). V dropped 1 base and J dropped 5 bases, with 8 bases sitting between them. The CDR3 totals 14 residues. CDR1 SGHVS and CDR2 FNYEAQ come from the germline V gene. The DNA of the CDR3 is TGTGCCAGCAGCTTAGTTAGCGGTACCGGGGAGCTGTTTTTT. Amino acids: CASSLVSGTGELFF.

This clonotype appeared many times. V usage is TRBV6-5 and J usage is TRBJ2-2, with TRBD1 matching over 12 bases. CDR3 length equals 17 residues. Unmatched junction bases numbered 6, after V lost 0 bases and J lost 7 bases. CDR1 and CDR2 (germline): MNHEY, SVGAGI. The chain's CDR3 is CASSYSKGTGGLGELFF. The CDR3 DNA sequence: TGTGCCAGCAGTTACTCGAAAGGGACAGGGGGCCTCGGGGAGCTGTTTTTT.

This clonotype was found many times. This chain connects TRBV28 to TRBJ2-1, with TRBD2 identical over 11 bases. From germline, CDR1 is MDHEN and CDR2 SYDVKM. V shed 5 bases and J 3 bases; nucleotides not matched to a gene: 3. The CDR3 spans 15 residues. Written as DNA, the CDR3 is TGTGCCAGCAGTGCCCTAGCGGGAGGCTACAATGAGCAGTTCTTC. Protein sequence: CASSALAGGYNEQFF.

This clonotype has ten or more counts. The J gene is TRBJ2-5, the V gene TRBV3-1; 8 nucleotides match TRBD2. The ends lost 1 base at V and 7 bases at J; junction bases unmatched: 8. The CDR3 is 15 residues long. The germline CDR1 and CDR2 sequences are LGHDT and YNNKEL (reference sequence). CDR3 DNA: TGTGCCAGCAGCCAAGGCGGGGGGCGCCTGATGACCCAGTACTTC. Its protein is CASSQGGGRLMTQYF.

This clonotype occurred a few times. This chain connects TRBV7-2 to TRBJ2-7; TRBD2 agrees at 7 bases. CDR1 SGHTA and CDR2 FQGNSA come from the germline V gene. The CDR3 contains 15 residues. The ends lost 5 bases at V and 6 bases at J; junction bases unmatched: 13. This chain's CDR3 is CASSLASGTPGEQYF. DNA for the CDR3: TGTGCCAGCAGCCTCGCCAGCGGGACCCCCGGCGAGCAGTACTTC.

As for this clonotype: Sequence at one end of the junction differs from germline and may be a read error. The chain joins TRBV24-1 to TRBJ2-1; the D gene is possibly TRBD1 (6 bases). The CDR3 contains 13 residues. The germline V gene encodes CDR1 KGHDR and CDR2 SFDVKD. CDR3: CATSDLAGARQIF. The CDR3 DNA reads TGTGCCACCAGTGATTTGGCAGGGGCCCGCCAGATCTTC.

About this clonotype itself: This may come from a read error, since a much larger clone is one base off. The chain uses TRBV19 and TRBJ2-7; D may be TRBD1 (6 bases). The CDR3 covers 13 residues. From germline, CDR1 is LNHDA and CDR2 SQIVND (reference sequence). V shed 7 bases and J shed 2 bases, with 12 bases lying between them. Written as DNA, the CDR3 is TGTGCCAGTACCTCCGGACAGACCTACGAGCAGTACTTC. As protein: CASTSGQTYEQYF.

Ten or more counts support this clonotype. The chain uses TRBV6-2 or TRBV6-3 and TRBJ1-1, with D possibly matching TRBD1 (6 bases). Germline V gene sequence: CDR1 MNHEY, CDR2 SVGEGT. The CDR3 has 14 residues. Trimming stripped 0 bases from V and 11 bases from J, with 16 bases between. The CDR3 sequence: CASSYSSGQPRAFF. Written as DNA, the CDR3 is TGTGCCAGCAGTTACTCGAGCGGACAGCCTAGGGCTTTCTTT.

The chain combines TRBV20-1 with TRBJ1-2; D is perhaps TRBD1 (6 bases). Trimming removed 4 bases from V and 3 bases from J, with 15 bases in between. Germline V gene lookup returns CDR1 DFQATT and CDR2 SNEGSKA (reference sequence). The CDR3 is made up of 14 amino acids. CDR3 sequence (DNA): TGCAGTGCTAAGGGGGGGGGCTCGGACTATGGCTACACCTTC. This translates into CSAKGGGSDYGYTF.

In its sample, this clonotype was seen many times. The rearrangement uses TRBV20-1 and TRBJ2-5, with D unresolved. Trimming left V 5 bases short and J 0 bases short, with 22 bases between. Germline V lookup: CDR1 DFQATT, CDR2 SNEGSKA (reference sequence). The CDR3 is 17 amino acids. This CDR3 is CSASADRRFRYQETQYF. In DNA form, the CDR3 reads TGCAGTGCTTCCGCGGACCGCCGGTTTAGGTACCAAGAGACCCAGTACTTC.

This clonotype was counted at least ten times. The chain has TRBV12-3 or TRBV12-4 and TRBJ2-7; the match to TRBD2 covers 10 bases. CDR3 length: 14 residues. V was clipped by 4 bases and J by 2 bases; unmatched bases: 2. CDR3 DNA: TGTGCCAGCAGTTCTAGCGGGGGAACCTACGAGCAGTACTTC. Residues: CASSSSGGTYEQYF.

The rearrangement links TRBV7-9 to TRBJ2-1; D remains ambiguous. V dropped 3 bases and J dropped 10 bases, with 13 bases sitting between them. From germline, CDR1 is SEHNR and CDR2 FQNEAQ (reference sequence). The length of the CDR3 is 13 residues. Written as DNA, the CDR3 is TGTGCCAGCAGCTTCGCAGTCTTGCTCGAGCAGTTCTTC. This gives the protein CASSFAVLLEQFF.

Turning to this clonotype: A read error may explain this, as a much larger clone is one base away. The CDR3 region is CASSERRAGRQYF. CDR3 DNA: TGTGCCAGCAGTGAAAGGCGGGCGGGTCGGCAGTACTTC. The genes are TRBV25-1 and TRBJ2-7, with D possibly matching TRBD2 (5 bases). Germline lookup yields CDR1 MGHDK and CDR2 SYGVNS. Trimming cost V 2 bases and J 9 bases, with 14 bases left between them. The CDR3 runs to 13 residues.

In this sample, this clonotype turned up many times. The chain employs TRBV15 and TRBJ1-5; D unresolved. Trimming left V 0 bases short and J 4 bases short, with 7 bases between. Germline CDR1 reads LNHNV; CDR2 reads YYDKDF (reference sequence). The CDR3 is 14 residues long. The CDR3 nucleotides read TGTGCCACCAGCAGAGACCCCAAGAATCAGCCCCAGCATTTT. Translated: CATSRDPKNQPQHF.